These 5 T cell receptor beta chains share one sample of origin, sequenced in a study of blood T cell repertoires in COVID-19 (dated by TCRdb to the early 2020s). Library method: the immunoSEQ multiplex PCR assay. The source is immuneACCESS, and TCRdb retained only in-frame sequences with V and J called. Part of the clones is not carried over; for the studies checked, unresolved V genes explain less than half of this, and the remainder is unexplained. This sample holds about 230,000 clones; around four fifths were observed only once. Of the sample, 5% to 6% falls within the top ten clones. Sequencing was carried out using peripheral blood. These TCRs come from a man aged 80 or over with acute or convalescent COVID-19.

DNA for the CDR3: TGCAGCGTTGCCCGGACAGGGCGTGACGGTGAGCAGTTCTTC. Residues: CSVARTGRDGEQFF. This rearrangement joins TRBV29-1 to TRBJ2-1, with 8 positions matching TRBD1. This CDR3 contains 14 residues. Germline V gene sequence: CDR1 SQVTM, CDR2 ANQGSEA. Losses at the gene ends were 4 bases for V and 9 bases for J; bases not matched to a gene: 11.

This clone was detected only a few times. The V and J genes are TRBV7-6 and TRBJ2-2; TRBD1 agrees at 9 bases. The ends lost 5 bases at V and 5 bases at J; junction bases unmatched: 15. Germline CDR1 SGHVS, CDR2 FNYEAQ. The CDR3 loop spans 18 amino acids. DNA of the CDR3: TGTGCCAGCAGCCTAAGAGGACAGGGGAGGTCTGGTACCGGGGAGCTGTTTTTT. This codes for CASSLRGQGRSGTGELFF.

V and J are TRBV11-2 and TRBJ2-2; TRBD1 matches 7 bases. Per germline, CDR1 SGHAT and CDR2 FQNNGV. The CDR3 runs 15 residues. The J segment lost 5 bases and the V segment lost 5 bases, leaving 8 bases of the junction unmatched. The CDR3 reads CASSARQGKTGELFF. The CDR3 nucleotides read TGTGCCAGCAGCGCAAGACAGGGAAAGACCGGGGAGCTGTTTTTT.

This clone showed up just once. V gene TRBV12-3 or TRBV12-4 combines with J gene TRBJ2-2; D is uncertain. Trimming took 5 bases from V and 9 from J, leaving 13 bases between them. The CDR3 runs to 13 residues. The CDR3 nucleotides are TGTGCCAGCAGTATGGAGCCTTCCCGGGAGCTGTTTTTT. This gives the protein CASSMEPSRELFF.

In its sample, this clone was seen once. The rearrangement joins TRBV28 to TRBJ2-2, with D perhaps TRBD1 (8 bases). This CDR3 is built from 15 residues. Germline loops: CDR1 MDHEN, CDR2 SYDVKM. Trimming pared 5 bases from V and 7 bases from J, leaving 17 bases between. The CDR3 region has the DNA TGTGCCAGCAGTGCCAGGACAGGGAGGGACGGGGAGCTGTTTTTT. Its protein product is CASSARTGRDGELFF.